Below, 32 T cell receptor beta chains from the same sample are listed, as sequenced in a study of blood T cell repertoires in COVID-19. The method was immunoSEQ multiplex PCR; TCRdb's version includes in-frame clones alone and lacks a portion of them. The sample yields about 220,000 clones, under 90% seen once. Source material: peripheral blood. The receptors stem from a woman of 80 years or more with acute or convalescent COVID-19.

The chain couples TRBV7-9 to TRBJ2-7; 9 bases are shared with TRBD1. Germline-derived CDR1 and CDR2 are SEHNR and FQNEAQ (reference sequence). This CDR3 spans 14 amino acids. V lost 5 bases and J lost 2; bases outside the gene matches: 4. CDR3 region: CASSARTGAYEQYF. CDR3 in DNA: TGTGCCAGCAGCGCCCGGACAGGGGCCTACGAGCAGTACTTC.

The rearrangement uses TRBV7-9 and TRBJ2-2; 9 bases agree with TRBD1. The V gene end was trimmed by 5 bases and the J gene end by 5 bases; junction bases not matched to a gene: 3. CDR1 is SEHNR and CDR2 is FQNEAQ in the germline V gene (reference sequence). This CDR3 region has 14 residues. The DNA of the CDR3 is TGTGCCAGCAGCATTGACAGGGGGACCGGGGAGCTGTTTTTT. Translated: CASSIDRGTGELFF.

V usage is TRBV19 and J usage is TRBJ1-5; D may be TRBD1 (5 bases). Germline-derived CDR1 and CDR2 are LNHDA and SQIVND (reference sequence). The CDR3 loop spans 13 amino acids. Trimming removed 5 bases from V and 6 bases from J, with 11 bases in between. DNA of the CDR3: TGTGCCAGTAGTCCAGGGTCGGGTCAGCCCCAGCATTTT. Translation gives CASSPGSGQPQHF.

The chain is built from TRBV6-5 and TRBJ2-1; D possibly corresponds to TRBD2 (5 bases). V was trimmed by 7 bases and J by 0 bases, leaving 10 bases between them. The CDR3 is 14 residues long. Germline V gene data show CDR1 as MNHEY and CDR2 as SVGAGI. The CDR3 nucleotides read TGTGCCAGCAAGCCACTAGGCTCCTACAATGAGCAGTTCTTC. Its translation: CASKPLGSYNEQFF.

This clone was picked up a small number of times. This chain joins TRBV28 and TRBJ2-6; 7 nucleotides agree with TRBD1. V shed 8 bases and J 4 bases; nucleotides not matched to a gene: 2. The CDR3 is 13 residues long. Germline lookup yields CDR1 MDHEN and CDR2 SYDVKM. Here the CDR3 DNA reads TGTGCCAGCGACAGGGCCGGGGCCAACGTCCTGACTTTC. Protein: CASDRAGANVLTF.

The chain carries TRBV5-1 and TRBJ2-1, with TRBD2 identical over 8 bases. After removal of 0 bases from V and 9 bases from J, the junction contained 11 bases not matched to a gene. The germline V gene has CDR1 SGHRS and CDR2 YFSETQ. This CDR3 contains 16 residues. The CDR3 coding sequence is TGCGCCAGCAGCTTGGGATTGGCGGGGGGAGTGGGTGAGCAGTTCTTC. Translated: CASSLGLAGGVGEQFF.

This chain joins TRBV5-1 and TRBJ2-7; maybe TRBD1 (5 bases). Germline CDR1 and CDR2: SGHRS and YFSETQ. This CDR3 spans 15 amino acids. V dropped 3 bases and J dropped 2 bases, with 15 bases sitting between them. The CDR3 nucleotides read TGCGCCAGCAGCTCAACAGGCGATCGGGCCTACGAGCAGTACTTC. It yields the protein CASSSTGDRAYEQYF.

A word on this clone: Germline and junction disagree at one end, which may indicate a read error. The chain joins TRBV7-7 to TRBJ2-3; a possible D gene is TRBD2 (6 bases). This CDR3 contains 16 residues. The V gene's germline CDR1 is SSHAT and CDR2 FNYEAQ (reference sequence). CDR3 in amino acids: CASSFLAGFSTDTQYF. DNA for the CDR3: TGTGCTAGCAGCTTTTTGGCGGGGTTCTCCACAGATACGCAGTATTTT.

This clone was found once. V usage is TRBV7-8 and J usage is TRBJ1-5; D uncertain. V was trimmed by 5 bases and J by 6 bases, leaving 14 bases between them. This CDR3 region has 14 residues. Germline V lookup: CDR1 SGHVS, CDR2 FQNEAQ. This chain's CDR3 is CASSHTGWSQPQHF. The CDR3 DNA reads TGTGCCAGCAGCCATACGGGGTGGAGTCAGCCCCAGCATTTT.

The rearrangement joins TRBV10-3 to TRBJ2-3; D is unresolved. Per germline, CDR1 ENHRY and CDR2 SYGVKD. The CDR3 consists of 13 residues. Trimming shortened V by 3 bases and J by 0 bases, and 4 bases separated the two germline ends. The CDR3 is CAISDLSTDTQYF. The CDR3 DNA is TGTGCCATCAGTGACCTAAGCACAGATACGCAGTATTTT.

The rearrangement joins TRBV29-1 to TRBJ1-1, with TRBD1 matching over 8 bases. V trimming: 7 bases; J trimming: 5 bases; junction bases outside the gene matches: 6. CDR3 length equals 12 residues. The germline V gene encodes CDR1 SQVTM and CDR2 ANQGSEA. CDR3 in amino acids: CSGTQGGTEAFF. In DNA form, the CDR3 reads TGCAGCGGGACACAGGGGGGAACTGAAGCTTTCTTT. Looking up the rest from reference TRBV29-1 and TRBJ1-1 gives the full variable domain: SAVISQKPSRDICQRGTSLTIQCQVDSQVTMMFWYRQQPGQSLTLIATANQGSEATYESGFVIDKFPISRPNLTFSTLTVSNMSPEDSSIYLCSGTQGGTEAFFGQGTRLTVV.

This clone was seen only once. V usage is TRBV18 and J usage is TRBJ2-2; 8 positions match TRBD1. The CDR3 is made up of 14 amino acids. Unmatched junction bases numbered 2, after V lost 3 bases and J lost 5 bases. Germline V gene data show CDR1 as KGHSH and CDR2 as LQKENI. In DNA, the CDR3 is TGTGCCAGCTCACCGACAGGGGAGACCGGGGAGCTGTTTTTT. Its translation: CASSPTGETGELFF.

This clone was seen a single time. The J gene is TRBJ2-1, the V gene TRBV7-8; perhaps TRBD2 as D (6 bases). Trimming removed 1 base at V and 0 bases at J, with 13 bases between. The CDR3 length is 17 residues. The germline V gene has CDR1 SGHVS and CDR2 FQNEAQ. The CDR3 DNA sequence: TGTGCCAGCAGCTTAGAACCCCGGGGGTCCTCCTACAATGAGCAGTTCTTC. This sequence encodes CASSLEPRGSSYNEQFF.

The CDR3, as DNA: TGTGCCATCCTAAAAGGGGGGGTCGACAATGAGCAGTTCTTC. This sequence encodes CAILKGGVDNEQFF. The chain is built from TRBV2 and TRBJ2-1, with a weak D call TRBD2 (7 bases). Between the trimmed V and J ends, which lost 10 bases and 5 bases, there was a span of 18 bases. CDR1 is SNHLY and CDR2 is FYNNEI in the germline V gene. The CDR3 sequence is 14 residues long.

The chain links TRBV4-3 to TRBJ2-1; 9 bases align to TRBD2. This CDR3 has 16 residues. V lost 4 bases to trimming and J lost 5 bases; unmatched junction nucleotides: 9. Germline CDR1 and CDR2: LGHNA and YSLEER. CDR3 coding DNA: TGCGCCAGCAGCCTCACGACGACTAGCGGTAACAATGAGCAGTTCTTC. It codes for CASSLTTTSGNNEQFF.

The CDR3 coding sequence is TGTGCCAGCATCGGCGGGCAGGGGGCTCAGCCCCAGCATTTT. Translating it yields CASIGGQGAQPQHF. The rearrangement joins TRBV7-9 to TRBJ1-5; 8 bases agree with TRBD1. V was clipped by 7 bases and J by 6 bases; unmatched bases: 8. From germline, CDR1 is SEHNR and CDR2 FQNEAQ (reference sequence). CDR3 length: 14 residues.

The chain uses TRBV4-3 and TRBJ1-6; 7 bases are shared with TRBD1. This CDR3 comprises 15 residues. Germline CDR1 is LGHNA and CDR2 is YSLEER. Trimming cost V 2 bases and J 8 bases; bases outside gene matches: 6. In nucleotides, the CDR3 is TGCGCCAGCAGCCAACTACGACAGGGAGATTCACCCCTCCACTTT. Translation gives CASSQLRQGDSPLHF.

The chain has TRBV7-9 and TRBJ2-1, with TRBD2 matching 10 bases. CDR1 and CDR2 from the germline V gene are SEHNR and FQNEAQ (reference sequence). The CDR3 spans 17 residues. V lost 5 bases, J lost 0 bases, and 7 bases stayed unmatched. The CDR3 region has the DNA TGTGCCAGCAGCCCGGCGGGACTAGCGCGCTCCTACAATGAGCAGTTCTTC. Translation: CASSPAGLARSYNEQFF.

In its sample, this clone was seen once. This sequence joins TRBV5-4 and TRBJ2-5; D is possibly TRBD1 (5 bases). V was clipped by 4 bases and J by 2 bases, with 18 bases between them. The V gene's germline CDR1 is SGHNT and CDR2 YYREEE (reference sequence). This CDR3 has 16 residues. CDR3 coding DNA: TGTGCCAGCAGCCCAGGACAAACTCTCCCACAAGAGACCCAGTACTTC. It yields the protein CASSPGQTLPQETQYF.

The CDR3 DNA follows: TGTGCCAGCAGCTTAGGCCTCCGCGGGGGCAGGGATGAGCAGTTCTTC. Translated: CASSLGLRGGRDEQFF. The chain links TRBV7-8 to TRBJ2-1; a possible D gene is TRBD2 (7 bases). Trimming removed 1 base from V and 8 bases from J, with 18 bases in between. Germline V lookup: CDR1 SGHVS, CDR2 FQNEAQ. CDR3 length: 16 residues. Full variable domain (remainder filled in from reference TRBV7-8 and TRBJ2-1): GAGVSQSPRYKVAKRGQDVALRCDPISGHVSLFWYQQALGQGPEFLTYFQNEAQLDKSGLPSDRFFAERPEGSVSTLKIQRTQQEDSAVYLCASSLGLRGGRDEQFFGPGTRLTVL.

This clone was recorded only once. The rearrangement uses TRBV24-1 and TRBJ2-1; D is possibly TRBD1 (6 bases). The germline V gene encodes CDR1 KGHDR and CDR2 SFDVKD. CDR3 length: 16 residues. Trimming removed 3 bases at V and 0 bases at J, with 11 bases between. The CDR3 is CATSDVTGNSYNEQFF. DNA of the CDR3: TGTGCCACCAGTGATGTCACAGGGAACTCCTACAATGAGCAGTTCTTC.

This clone was detected only a few times. The gene calls are TRBV29-1 and TRBJ2-7, with TRBD1 matching over 11 bases. Germline-derived CDR1 and CDR2 are SQVTM and ANQGSEA. Trimming took 7 bases from V and 7 from J; bases not matched to a gene: 6. The CDR3 length is 12 residues. CDR3 sequence: CSAWTGGGEQYF. The CDR3 DNA sequence: TGCAGCGCATGGACAGGGGGCGGGGAGCAGTACTTC.

The chain uses TRBV2 and TRBJ1-3, with a tentative D call TRBD1 (6 bases). V was cut by 10 bases and J by 0 bases, with 13 bases left in between. This CDR3 is built from 14 residues. Per the germline V gene, CDR1 is SNHLY and CDR2 is FYNNEI. This CDR3 reads CATRRGSSGNTIYF. For the CDR3, the DNA is TGTGCCACCCGAAGGGGGAGCTCTGGAAACACCATATATTTT.

The chain recombines TRBV5-5 with TRBJ2-5, with TRBD1 identical over 9 bases. J lost 4 bases, V lost 0 bases, and 10 bases had no gene match. The germline CDR1 and CDR2 sequences are SGHKS and YYEKEE (reference sequence). The CDR3 loop spans 17 amino acids. This chain's CDR3 is CASSLGRGQGEGETQYF. The DNA of the CDR3 is TGTGCCAGCAGCTTGGGGAGGGGACAGGGAGAGGGAGAGACCCAGTACTTC. The whole variable domain, filled in from reference TRBV5-5 and TRBJ2-5, reads DAGVTQSPTHLIKTRGQQVTLRCSPISGHKSVSWYQQVLGQGPQFIFQYYEKEERGRGNFPDRFSARQFPNYSSELNVNALLLGDSALYLCASSLGRGQGEGETQYFGPGTRLLVL.

This clone has more than one count but fewer than ten. This sequence joins TRBV5-3 and TRBJ1-5; TRBD1 matches at 9 bases. TRBV5-3 is an open reading frame whose function is uncertain. Trimming at V came to 1 base and at J to 4 bases, leaving 3 bases not matched to a gene. The CDR3 totals 15 residues. The CDR3 nucleotides read TGTGCCAGAAGCTTGCCGGGACAGGGAAATCAGCCCCAGCATTTT. Its translation is CARSLPGQGNQPQHF.

The V gene is TRBV7-8, the J gene TRBJ1-2; TRBD1 matches 8 bases. The CDR3 is 16 residues long. V gave up 4 bases and J gave up 3 bases; unmatched junction bases: 10. Germline V gives CDR1 SGHVS, CDR2 FQNEAQ. DNA of the CDR3: TGTGCCAGCAGCTACCCCGGACAGGGCGGAGACTATGGCTACACCTTC. Its protein product is CASSYPGQGGDYGYTF.

J is TRBJ2-7 and V is TRBV10-3; D unclear. The V gene lost 6 bases and the J gene lost 3 bases, with 6 bases spanning the gap. Germline lookup yields CDR1 ENHRY and CDR2 SYGVKD. The CDR3 contains 11 residues. The CDR3 is CAIRSGYEQYF. DNA for the CDR3: TGTGCCATCAGGTCAGGCTACGAGCAGTACTTC.

Regarding this clone: At the DNA level, this CDR3 is encoded by other sequences in the same sample as well. V is TRBV29-1 and J is TRBJ1-1; D may be TRBD1 (5 bases). Trimming stripped 3 bases from V and 0 bases from J, with 8 bases between. Looked up from germline, CDR1 is SQVTM and CDR2 is ANQGSEA. The CDR3 length is 13 residues. CDR3 in DNA: TGCAGCGTTGACCAGGGTTTGAACACTGAAGCTTTCTTT. It encodes CSVDQGLNTEAFF.

This chain joins TRBV5-4 and TRBJ2-7; TRBD1 is a possible D gene (5 bases). The CDR3 consists of 13 residues. Trimming took off 4 bases at V and 2 bases at J, with 10 bases between the two ends. Germline V gene sequence: CDR1 SGHNT, CDR2 YYREEE (reference sequence). The CDR3 sequence: CASSQGSTYEQYF. The DNA of the CDR3 is TGTGCCAGCAGCCAGGGTTCAACCTACGAGCAGTACTTC.

This clone occurred a few times. The chain couples TRBV3-1 (or the pseudogene TRBV3-2) to TRBJ1-6; D is possibly TRBD1 (6 bases). The CDR3 consists of 14 residues. The germline CDR1 and CDR2 sequences are LGHDT and YNNKEL (reference sequence). V lost 5 bases and J 10 bases, leaving 15 bases between the germline ends. Here the CDR3 reads CASSFRGGRSPLHF. Written as DNA, the CDR3 is TGTGCCAGCAGCTTCAGAGGGGGACGATCACCCCTCCACTTT.

The chain employs TRBV5-1 and TRBJ1-1; no definite D call. Per germline, CDR1 SGHRS and CDR2 YFSETQ. V was trimmed by 0 bases and J by 5 bases, leaving 8 bases between them. The CDR3 spans 13 residues. The CDR3 coding sequence is TGCGCCAGCAGCTTGGGGATCGGGACTGAAGCTTTCTTT. Translating gives CASSLGIGTEAFF.

This clone was seen once. The chain recombines TRBV19 with TRBJ1-1, with a possible D match to TRBD1 (6 bases). Trimming took off 8 bases at V and 0 bases at J, with 13 bases between the two ends. In germline, CDR1 is LNHDA, CDR2 SQIVND (reference sequence). There are 14 residues in the CDR3. CDR3 sequence: CASSRQVMNTEAFF. DNA for the CDR3: TGTGCCAGTTCAAGACAGGTTATGAACACTGAAGCTTTCTTT.